The 22 T cell receptor beta chains below were found in one sample sequenced in a study of cytomegalovirus exposure and HLA in healthy donors. PCR primers comprised 60 Vbeta and 13 Jbeta primers. Some clones are missing from TCRdb's copy, which holds only in-frame ones; the method was immunoSEQ multiplex PCR. Found here are about 220,000 clones, roughly 88% of them singletons; the top ten hold roughly 0.7%. The sample comprised PBMCs. These receptors all come from a boy younger than 10 in good health and CMV-seronegative.

V usage is TRBV7-6 and J usage is TRBJ1-5; possible D gene TRBD1, 6 bases. The CDR3 totals 18 residues. The ends were cut back, 1 base at V and 1 base at J, with 17 bases in the middle. The germline gives CDR1 SGHVS, CDR2 FNYEAQ. In DNA form, the CDR3 reads TGTGCCAGCAGCTTAGGTCTGGCAGGGGCCATGAGCAATCAGCCCCAGCATTTT. This gives the protein CASSLGLAGAMSNQPQHF.

Only a few counts were recorded for this clone. The chain couples TRBV30 to TRBJ1-2, with 11 nucleotides matching TRBD1. V was pared by 6 bases and J by 7 bases, with 10 bases of the junction left unmatched. The CDR3 spans 14 residues. Germline V gene lookup returns CDR1 GTSNPN and CDR2 SVGIG (reference sequence). The CDR3 here is CACISGGTGGGYTF. The CDR3 DNA is TGTGCCTGCATTTCCGGCGGGACAGGGGGTGGCTACACCTTC.

Here the CDR3 reads CASSLLLANGQETQYF. The CDR3 DNA is TGCGCCAGCAGCCTGCTACTAGCGAATGGGCAAGAGACCCAGTACTTC. The chain combines TRBV4-1 with TRBJ2-5, with 7 positions matching TRBD2. V trimming: 4 bases; J trimming: 2 bases; junction bases outside the gene matches: 10. Germline V gives CDR1 MGHRA, CDR2 YSYEKL. CDR3 length: 16 amino acids.

The rearrangement links TRBV19 to TRBJ2-2; no clear D gene. The CDR3 length is 14 residues. V was trimmed by 4 bases and J by 0 bases, leaving 6 bases between them. Germline CDR1 and CDR2: LNHDA and SQIVND (reference sequence). DNA for the CDR3: TGTGCCAGTAGTACGACAACGAACACCGGGGAGCTGTTTTTT. This encodes CASSTTTNTGELFF.

The chain has TRBV2 and TRBJ2-3, with 10 positions matching TRBD2. Germline assignment: CDR1 SNHLY and CDR2 FYNNEI. V trimming: 7 bases; J trimming: 5 bases; junction bases outside the gene matches: 6. CDR3 length: 14 residues. The CDR3 here is CASKREGMLDTQYF. CDR3 nucleotide sequence: TGTGCCAGCAAGCGGGAGGGCATGCTAGATACGCAGTATTTT.

For the CDR3, the DNA is TGTGCCAGTCTTACGGGGACAGCTTACTATGGCTACACCTTC. Its protein is CASLTGTAYYGYTF. The V call is TRBV21-1, the J call TRBJ1-2; the DNA was not used to check the table's D call, TRBD1. TRBV21-1 corresponds to a pseudogene. The CDR3 is 14 amino acids.

This clone was counted a single time. This chain's CDR3 is CASSLGLNNEQFF. CDR3 nucleotides: TGTGCCAGCAGCTTAGGACTAAACAATGAGCAGTTCTTC. V usage is TRBV7-2 and J usage is TRBJ2-1, with D possibly matching TRBD2 (5 bases). V lost 1 base and J 5 bases, leaving 6 bases between the germline ends. This CDR3 comprises 13 residues. Germline values: CDR1 SGHTA, CDR2 FQGNSA.

The V call is TRBV7-2, the J call TRBJ2-3; the D gene is possibly TRBD1 (5 bases). The germline CDR1 and CDR2 sequences are SGHTA and FQGNSA. V was shortened by 5 bases and J by 5 bases, with 17 bases between the two germline ends. The CDR3 is made up of 15 amino acids. CDR3 sequence (DNA): TGTGCCAGCAGCCTCAGGGCGGTCCAGGTAGATACGCAGTATTTT. Its translation: CASSLRAVQVDTQYF.

This clone came up once. CDR3 bases: TGTGCCAGCAGTTACGATCGGGGTACCTCTGGAAACACCATATATTTT. It codes for CASSYDRGTSGNTIYF. The V gene is TRBV6-6, the J gene TRBJ1-3; no firm D call. The germline V gene encodes CDR1 MNHNY and CDR2 SVGAGI (reference sequence). CDR3 size: 16 residues. Trimming took 2 bases from V and 0 from J, leaving 11 bases between them.

The chain employs TRBV5-6 and TRBJ1-2; no clear D. Germline lookup yields CDR1 SGHDT and CDR2 YYEEEE. The CDR3 has 12 residues. Trimming took off 0 bases at V and 7 bases at J, with 7 bases between the two ends. The CDR3 spells CASSLATSGYTF. The CDR3 region has the DNA TGTGCCAGCAGCTTGGCCACGAGTGGCTACACCTTC.

The chain employs TRBV6-1 and TRBJ2-7; TRBD2 matches at 12 bases. Losses at the gene ends were 3 bases for V and 4 bases for J; bases not matched to a gene: 10. This CDR3 has 17 residues. The V gene's germline CDR1 is MNHNS and CDR2 SASEGT. The CDR3 DNA reads as TGTGCCAGCAGTGACGGGCCTAGCGGGGGGGCGGGGTACGAGCAGTACTTC. It translates to CASSDGPSGGAGYEQYF.

This chain connects TRBV10-1 to TRBJ2-3; 8 bases map to TRBD2. The CDR3 consists of 14 residues. The ends lost 4 bases at V and 5 bases at J; junction bases unmatched: 5. From germline, CDR1 is WNHNN and CDR2 SYGVQD (reference sequence). The CDR3 DNA is TGCGCCAGCAGTGCGGGACTAGAAGGAGATACGCAGTATTTT. Protein sequence: CASSAGLEGDTQYF.

The chain joins TRBV6-5 to TRBJ1-2, with 10 bases lining up with TRBD1. Germline V gene data show CDR1 as MNHEY and CDR2 as SVGAGI. The CDR3 has 14 amino acids. V trimming: 3 bases; J trimming: 7 bases; junction bases outside the gene matches: 5. The CDR3 protein is CASSYRQGASGYTF. The DNA of the CDR3 is TGTGCCAGCAGTTATAGACAGGGGGCGAGTGGCTACACCTTC.

This clone has a handful of counts. The CDR3 nucleotides are TGCGCCAGCAGCTCGACAGTGAACACTGAAGCTTTCTTT. Protein sequence: CASSSTVNTEAFF. The rearrangement links TRBV5-1 to TRBJ1-1, with a weak D call TRBD1 (5 bases). CDR3 length: 13 amino acids. V lost 3 bases to trimming and J lost 0 bases, with 6 bases between them. Per germline, CDR1 SGHRS and CDR2 YFSETQ.

The rearrangement links TRBV7-2 to TRBJ2-7; a possible D gene is TRBD1 (6 bases). V lost 5 bases to trimming and J lost 3 bases, with 17 bases between them. Per the germline V gene, CDR1 is SGHTA and CDR2 is FQGNSA. The CDR3 extends over 15 amino acids. The CDR3 protein is CASSPRDTLLYEQYF. CDR3 nucleotide sequence: TGTGCCAGCAGCCCCCGGGACACGTTACTCTACGAGCAGTACTTC.

V is TRBV7-8 and J is TRBJ2-7; 9 bases fit TRBD1. Trimming removed 5 bases from V and 3 bases from J; junction bases left unmatched: 2. This CDR3 is built from 13 residues. In germline, CDR1 is SGHVS, CDR2 FQNEAQ. The CDR3 loop reads CASSPGQGYEQYF. The CDR3 bases are TGTGCCAGCAGCCCGGGACAGGGCTACGAGCAGTACTTC.

V and J are TRBV5-4 and TRBJ2-3; perhaps TRBD2 as D (5 bases). Germline V gene data show CDR1 as SGHNT and CDR2 as YYREEE (reference sequence). The CDR3 totals 15 residues. V lost 1 base and J 3 bases, leaving 12 bases between the germline ends. CDR3 region: CASSLRGRGTDTQYF. The DNA for the CDR3 is TGTGCCAGCAGCTTGCGGGGTAGAGGTACAGATACGCAGTATTTT.

This chain links TRBV4-1 with TRBJ2-7; D possibly corresponds to TRBD1 (7 bases). Germline V gene sequence: CDR1 MGHRA, CDR2 YSYEKL. CDR3 length: 15 residues. V lost 0 bases to trimming and J lost 4 bases, with 13 bases between them. The DNA for the CDR3 is TGCGCCAGCAGCCAAGATCAGGGGGGCTCATACGAGCAGTACTTC. This gives the protein CASSQDQGGSYEQYF.

The V call is TRBV25-1, the J call TRBJ1-1; possible D gene TRBD1, 5 bases. Germline CDR1 MGHDK, CDR2 SYGVNS. This CDR3 is built from 13 residues. V lost 2 bases and J lost 7, with 11 bases in between. This chain's CDR3 is CASSESRRGEAFF. The CDR3 DNA sequence: TGTGCCAGCAGTGAAAGCAGGAGGGGTGAAGCTTTCTTT.

V is TRBV12-5 and J is TRBJ2-1, with TRBD2 matching over 11 bases. J lost 6 bases, V lost 0 bases, and 7 bases had no gene match. The germline gives CDR1 LGHNT, CDR2 FRNRAP. The CDR3 spans 17 residues. CDR3 protein: CASGLVQGLAVGNEQFF. The CDR3 DNA reads as TGTGCTAGTGGTTTGGTACAGGGACTAGCGGTCGGCAATGAGCAGTTCTTC.

The chain couples TRBV7-8 to TRBJ2-7; TRBD1 matches 8 bases. The germline CDR1 and CDR2 sequences are SGHVS and FQNEAQ. V lost 3 bases to trimming and J lost 2 bases; unmatched junction nucleotides: 6. This CDR3 has 15 amino acids. The CDR3: CASSFTRDRTYEQYF. Here the CDR3 DNA reads TGTGCCAGCAGCTTTACCCGGGACAGGACCTACGAGCAGTACTTC.

The V call is TRBV5-1, the J call TRBJ2-5; 8 nucleotides align to TRBD2. This CDR3 has 13 residues. The junction had 10 bases not matched to a gene; V was cut back by 5 bases and J by 10 bases. Germline CDR1 reads SGHRS; CDR2 reads YFSETQ. CDR3 nucleotide sequence: TGCGCCAGCAGGGACGGGGGGGCGGATCTCCAGTACTTC. The encoded protein is CASRDGGADLQYF.